This T cell receptor (beta chain) came from a study of Graves' ophthalmopathy and Graves' hyperthyroidism (dated by TCRdb to the late 2010s). Context from the whole study: Peripheral blood was collected before any treatment was given, at the time of initial diagnosis. The study used TCR beta repertoire signatures to distinguish Graves' ophthalmopathy from Graves' hyperthyroidism and to predict progression to ophthalmopathy. In total, 135 blood samples were TCR-sequenced: under 45 ophthalmopathy, some 75 hyperthyroidism and some 17 hyperthyroidism-to-ophthalmopathy patients. To explore V-J signatures that separate ophthalmopathy from hyperthyroidism, a discovery set of about 100 patients was enrolled, consisting of about 45 with ophthalmopathy and approximately 60 with stable hyperthyroidism. An independent validation cohort was composed of about 20 hyperthyroidism patients and 17 patients who later progressed from hyperthyroidism to ophthalmopathy. In six or seven hyperthyroidism patients, the T-cell repertoires found in thyroid tissue were compared with those found in blood. Following sample collection, hyperthyroidism patients were given methimazole at a starting dose of 30 mg daily, and ophthalmopathy patients were given high-dose intravenous methylprednisolone. The approximately 90 discovery patients were randomly split 7:3 into training and test sets.

This clonotype was counted at least ten times. The target of this receptor is not known. Base-call qualities are not available, and no considerably larger clone is one nucleotide away. Hyperthyroidism was considered stable if no progression to ophthalmopathy occurred within 18 months of follow-up. Patients with hyperthyroidism were aged 18 to 65 years, had been newly diagnosed, and had a disease duration of less than 2 months. Patients with other autoimmune diseases, uncontrolled infections, pregnancy or lactation were excluded. Clinical symptoms, serum thyroxine, TRAb, thyroid ultrasound and orbital computed tomography formed the basis of the diagnosis. Using Ficoll-Paque density gradient centrifugation, PBMCs were isolated from 9.5 to 10 ml of fresh peripheral blood. Total RNA was extracted using Trizol reagent, and RNA quality was checked on an Agilent 2100 Bioanalyzer. TCR beta CDR3 regions were amplified from RNA transcripts for repertoire sequencing. The first round was an RT-PCR using HTBI primers with the Qiagen OneStep RT-PCR kit, and this first round was followed by a second-round multiplex PCR, then size selection and purification. Libraries were sequenced on an Illumina HiSeq2000 using paired-end 100 bp reads. In the source study's methods: SOAPnuke was used for read processing, and reads with adapters, uncalled bases, a mean Phred below 15, or no exact constant-primer or identifier match were discarded. COPE v1.2.5 was used to merge the high-quality paired reads. Each unique nucleotide sequence was defined as a clonotype, and clonotypes were aligned to IMGT TRB V, D and J references with MiTCR v1.1. Only V-J combinations with frequency above 0.0001 were analysed, covering about 99% of repertoires. For each V-J combination, a TCR clonal expansion and chaos score was defined as F50 clonal expansion divided by the chaos observed in the TCRdist matrix. Welch's t-statistics and random forest were used to reduce the features to 10 to 15 V-J combinations, which were then used as input to a naive Bayes classifier. The similarity between thyroid and blood repertoires was quantified using the Morisita-Horn index. In TCRdb, the public reads were trimmed at Q25 with fastp and aligned with MiXCR, with productive beta chains retained. Here each entry gathers all rows of one CDR3 protein and keeps the most common genes and DNA. V and J calls and clone size were set by TCRdb, not the authors. This sample comprises hundreds of thousands of distinct CDR3 sequences, 15% to 17% of them detected only once. The top ten hold around 7% of the sample.

General study outcomes and caveats: Sample size was not predetermined statistically, and investigators were not blinded to group allocation. In validation, the model predicted ophthalmopathy progression with 55% to 71% sensitivity and approximately 75% specificity; around twelve predicted patients were CT-confirmed with GO in a median of approximately six months. The 13-signature model separated ophthalmopathy from stable hyperthyroidism with around 90% sensitivity and 81% to 82% specificity in cross-validation, and 80%/75% in the test set. Most expanded thyroid clonotypes with a frequency above 0.001 also appeared in blood, which suggests that blood repertoires may reflect the immune response in the thyroid.

The sample taken for sequencing was peripheral blood. This clonotype was obtained from a woman between 18 and 29 years old with stable Graves' hyperthyroidism. Donor details come from another sample of the same person, matched by shared clones.

This receptor carries the CDR3 CASSYPGQPGGNTIYF. The DNA reads TGTGCCAGCAGTTACCCCGGACAGCCTGGAGGAAACACCATATATTTT. The chain is made from TRBV6-2 or TRBV6-3 and TRBJ1-3; possibly the D gene is TRBD1, per 6 matching bases. V and J are truncated by 2 bases and 4 bases respectively, leaving an intervening sequence of 15 bases. CDR1 MNHEY and CDR2 SVGEGT are derived from the germline V gene. The cysteine opens and the phenylalanine closes a CDR3 of 16 amino acids. Here the CDR3 DNA is all that survives: 48 bases in frame from base 1.